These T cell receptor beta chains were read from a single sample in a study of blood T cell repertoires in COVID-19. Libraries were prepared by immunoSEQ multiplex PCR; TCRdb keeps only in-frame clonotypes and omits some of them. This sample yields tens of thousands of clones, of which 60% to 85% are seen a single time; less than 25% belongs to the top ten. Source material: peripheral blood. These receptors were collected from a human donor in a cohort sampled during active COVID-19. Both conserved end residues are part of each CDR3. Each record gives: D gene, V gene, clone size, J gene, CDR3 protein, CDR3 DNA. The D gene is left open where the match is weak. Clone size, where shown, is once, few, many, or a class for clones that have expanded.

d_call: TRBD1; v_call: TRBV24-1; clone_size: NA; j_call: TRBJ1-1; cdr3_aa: CATTPSTGGTEAFF; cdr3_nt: TGTGCCACAACCCCCTCGACAGGGGGCACTGAAGCTTTCTTT
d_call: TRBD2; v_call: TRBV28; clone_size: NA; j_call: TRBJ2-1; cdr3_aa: CASNGGGNNEQFF; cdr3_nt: TGTGCCAGCAACGGGGGGGGGAACAATGAGCAGTTCTTC
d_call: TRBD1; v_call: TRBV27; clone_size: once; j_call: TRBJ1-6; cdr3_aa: CASSLSTGMESPLHF; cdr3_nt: TGTGCCAGCAGTTTATCGACAGGGATGGAATCACCCCTCCACTTT
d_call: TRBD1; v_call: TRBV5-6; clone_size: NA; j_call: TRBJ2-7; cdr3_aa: CASSLAGTGVYEQYF; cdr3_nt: TGTGCCAGCAGCTTGGCCGGGACAGGAGTTTACGAGCAGTACTTC
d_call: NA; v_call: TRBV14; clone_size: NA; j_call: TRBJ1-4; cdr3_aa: CASSPSGQWEKLFF; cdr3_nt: TGTGCCAGCAGCCCCTCGGGACAATGGGAAAAACTGTTTTTT
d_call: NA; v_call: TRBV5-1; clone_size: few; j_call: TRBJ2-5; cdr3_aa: CASRPDTQETQYF; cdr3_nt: TGCGCCAGCAGACCCGACACTCAAGAGACCCAGTACTTC
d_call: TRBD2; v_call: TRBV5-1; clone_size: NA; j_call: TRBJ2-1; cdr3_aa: CASSLGPPGTSGVDEQFF; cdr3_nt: TGCGCCAGCAGCTTGGGCCCCCCCGGGACTAGCGGGGTCGATGAGCAGTTCTTC
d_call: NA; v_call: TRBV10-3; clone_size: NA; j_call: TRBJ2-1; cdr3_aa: CAISESPAGTLGHEQFF; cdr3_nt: TGTGCCATCAGTGAGTCGCCAGCCGGGACTTTGGGCCATGAGCAGTTCTTC
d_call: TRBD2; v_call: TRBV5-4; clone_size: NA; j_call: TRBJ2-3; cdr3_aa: CASSPGTSGRTDTQYF; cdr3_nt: TGTGCCAGCAGCCCCGGGACTAGCGGGAGAACAGATACGCAGTATTTT
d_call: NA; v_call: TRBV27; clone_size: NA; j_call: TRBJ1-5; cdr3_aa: CASSPSRRTAYSNQPQHF; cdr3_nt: TGTGCCAGCAGTCCTAGCCGACGAACCGCTTATAGCAATCAGCCCCAGCATTTT
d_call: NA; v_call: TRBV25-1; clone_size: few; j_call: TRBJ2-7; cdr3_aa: CASSLIYEQYF; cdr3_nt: TGTGCCAGCAGCTTAATCTACGAGCAGTACTTC
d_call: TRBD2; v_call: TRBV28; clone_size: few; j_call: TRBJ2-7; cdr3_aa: CASRPPGGGEQYF; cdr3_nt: TGTGCCAGCAGGCCCCCGGGGGGGGGCGAGCAGTACTTC
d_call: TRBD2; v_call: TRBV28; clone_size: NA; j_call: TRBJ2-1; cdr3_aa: CASRLAGGFNEQFF; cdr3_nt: TGTGCCAGCAGACTAGCGGGGGGGTTCAATGAGCAGTTCTTC
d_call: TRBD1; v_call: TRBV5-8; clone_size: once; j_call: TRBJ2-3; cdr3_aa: CASSNGQGPSTDTQYF; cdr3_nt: TGTGCCAGCAGCAACGGACAGGGACCAAGCACAGATACGCAGTATTTT
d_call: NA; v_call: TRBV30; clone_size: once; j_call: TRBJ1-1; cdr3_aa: CAWSVQGPMNTEAFF; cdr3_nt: TGTGCCTGGAGTGTACAGGGACCGATGAACACTGAAGCTTTCTTT
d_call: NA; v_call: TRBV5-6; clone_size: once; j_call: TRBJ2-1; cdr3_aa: CASSLSSGKRNEQFF; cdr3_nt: TGTGCCAGCAGCTTGTCCTCCGGGAAGAGAAATGAGCAGTTCTTC
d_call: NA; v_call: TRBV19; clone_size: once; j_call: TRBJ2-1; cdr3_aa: CASSIRGGGSYNEQFF; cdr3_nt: TGTGCCAGTAGTATAAGGGGGGGAGGCTCCTACAATGAGCAGTTCTTC
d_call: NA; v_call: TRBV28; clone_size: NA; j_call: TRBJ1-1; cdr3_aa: CASSLWEGLNTEAFF; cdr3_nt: TGTGCCAGCAGTTTATGGGAGGGGTTGAACACTGAAGCTTTCTTT
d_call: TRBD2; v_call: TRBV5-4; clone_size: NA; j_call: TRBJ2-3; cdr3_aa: CASSLRAGADTQYF; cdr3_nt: TGTGCCAGCAGCTTGAGAGCGGGAGCAGATACGCAGTATTTT
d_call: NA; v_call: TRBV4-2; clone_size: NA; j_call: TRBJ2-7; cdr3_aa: CASSQDVGSGSYEQYF; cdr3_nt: TGTGCCAGCAGCCAAGATGTCGGTAGCGGCTCCTACGAGCAGTACTTC
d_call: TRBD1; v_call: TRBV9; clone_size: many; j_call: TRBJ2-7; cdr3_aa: CASSSTAGTGSYEQYF; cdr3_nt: TGTGCCAGCAGCTCGACCGCCGGGACAGGGTCCTACGAGCAGTACTTC
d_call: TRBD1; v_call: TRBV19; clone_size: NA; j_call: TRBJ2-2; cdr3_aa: CASSTRDRVGGELFF; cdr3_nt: TGTGCCAGTAGTACCCGGGACAGGGTTGGCGGGGAGCTGTTTTTT
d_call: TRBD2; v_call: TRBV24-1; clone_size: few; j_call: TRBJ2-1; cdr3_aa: CATSDISSGVNEQFF; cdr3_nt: TGTGCCACCAGTGATATTTCTAGCGGGGTGAATGAGCAGTTCTTC
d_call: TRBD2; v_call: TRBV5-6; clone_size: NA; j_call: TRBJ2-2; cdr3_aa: CASSSRVSGGTTGELFF; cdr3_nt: TGTGCCAGCAGCTCCCGAGTCAGCGGGGGAACCACCGGGGAGCTGTTTTTT
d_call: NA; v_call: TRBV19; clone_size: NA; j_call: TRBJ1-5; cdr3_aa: CASSPDRNQPQHF; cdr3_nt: TGTGCCAGTAGCCCGGACAGAAATCAGCCCCAGCATTTT
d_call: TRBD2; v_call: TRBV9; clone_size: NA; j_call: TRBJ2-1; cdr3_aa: CASSPSSGRDYNEQFF; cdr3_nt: TGTGCCAGCAGCCCTTCGAGCGGGAGGGACTACAATGAGCAGTTCTTC
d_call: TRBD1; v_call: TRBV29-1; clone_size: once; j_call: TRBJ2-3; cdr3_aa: CSVPGQGTDTQYF; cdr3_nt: TGCAGCGTCCCGGGACAGGGCACAGATACGCAGTATTTT
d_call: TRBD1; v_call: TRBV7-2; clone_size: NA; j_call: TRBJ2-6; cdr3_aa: CASSLRGLSSGANVLTF; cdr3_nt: TGTGCCAGCAGCCTCAGGGGGCTTTCATCTGGGGCCAACGTCCTGACTTTC
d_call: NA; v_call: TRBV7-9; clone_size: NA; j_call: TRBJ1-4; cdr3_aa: CASSSGGEKLFF; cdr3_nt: TGTGCCAGCAGCTCGGGGGGAGAAAAACTGTTTTTT
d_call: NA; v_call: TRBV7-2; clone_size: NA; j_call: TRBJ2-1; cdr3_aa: CASSLDYSYNEQFF; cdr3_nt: TGTGCCAGCAGCTTAGACTACTCCTACAATGAGCAGTTCTTC
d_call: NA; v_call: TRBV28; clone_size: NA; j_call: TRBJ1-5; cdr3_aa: CASRPSPGAGSNQPQHF; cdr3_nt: TGTGCCAGCAGACCGTCTCCAGGGGCTGGCAGCAATCAGCCCCAGCATTTT
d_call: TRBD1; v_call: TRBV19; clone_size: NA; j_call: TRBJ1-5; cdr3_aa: CASSRDRVTSNQPQHF; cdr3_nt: TGTGCCAGTAGTAGAGACAGGGTCACGAGCAATCAGCCCCAGCATTTT
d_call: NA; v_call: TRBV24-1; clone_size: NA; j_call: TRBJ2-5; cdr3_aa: CATSERTANQETQYF; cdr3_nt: TGTGCCACCAGTGAACGGACAGCAAACCAAGAGACCCAGTACTTC
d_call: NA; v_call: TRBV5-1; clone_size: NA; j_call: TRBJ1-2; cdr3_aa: CASSLGGGYGYTF; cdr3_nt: TGCGCCAGCAGCTTGGGAGGCGGGTATGGCTACACCTTC
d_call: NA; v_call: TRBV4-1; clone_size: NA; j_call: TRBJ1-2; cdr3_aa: CASSQASRQGLNYGYTF; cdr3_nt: TGCGCCAGCAGCCAAGCGAGTCGGCAGGGTTTAAACTATGGCTACACCTTC
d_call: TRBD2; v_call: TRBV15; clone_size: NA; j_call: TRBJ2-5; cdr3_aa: CATSSPSGTWETQYF; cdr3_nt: TGTGCCACCAGCAGCCCTAGCGGGACCTGGGAGACCCAGTACTTC
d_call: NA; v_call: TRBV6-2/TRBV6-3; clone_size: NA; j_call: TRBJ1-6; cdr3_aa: CASSYSSGVGGDNSPLHF; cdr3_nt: TGTGCCAGCAGTTACTCATCCGGCGTAGGCGGCGATAATTCACCCCTCCACTTT
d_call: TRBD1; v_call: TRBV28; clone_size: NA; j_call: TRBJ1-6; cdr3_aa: CASSPDRAPYNSPLHF; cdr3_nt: TGTGCCAGCAGTCCCGACAGGGCCCCCTATAATTCACCCCTCCACTTT
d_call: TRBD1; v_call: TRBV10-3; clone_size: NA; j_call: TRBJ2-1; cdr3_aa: CAIKEGQGFYNEQFF; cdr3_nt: TGTGCCATCAAAGAGGGACAGGGGTTCTACAATGAGCAGTTCTTC
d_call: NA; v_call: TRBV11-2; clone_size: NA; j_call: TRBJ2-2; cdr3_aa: CASSLRRTTGELFF; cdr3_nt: TGTGCCAGCAGCTTGAGGCGGACTACCGGGGAGCTGTTTTTT
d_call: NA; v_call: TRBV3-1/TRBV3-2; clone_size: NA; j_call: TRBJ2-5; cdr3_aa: CASSPFFDRRETQYF; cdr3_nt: TGTGCCAGCAGCCCTTTCTTCGACAGGAGAGAGACCCAGTACTTC
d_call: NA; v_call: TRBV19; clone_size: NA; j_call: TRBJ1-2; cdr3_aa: CASSIDPGRPGYTF; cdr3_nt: TGTGCCAGTAGTATAGATCCAGGGCGGCCTGGCTACACCTTC
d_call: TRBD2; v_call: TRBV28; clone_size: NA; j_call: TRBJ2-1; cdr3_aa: CASSPLRERESYNEQFF; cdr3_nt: TGTGCCAGCAGCCCCCTGAGGGAGCGGGAGTCCTACAATGAGCAGTTCTTC
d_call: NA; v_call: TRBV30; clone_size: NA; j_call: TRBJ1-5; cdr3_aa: CAWSYRVGQPQHF; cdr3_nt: TGTGCCTGGAGTTACAGGGTTGGACAGCCCCAGCATTTT
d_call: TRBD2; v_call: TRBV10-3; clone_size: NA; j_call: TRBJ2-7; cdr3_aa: CATQREGGSYEQYF; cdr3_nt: TGTGCCACTCAACGGGAGGGCGGGTCCTACGAGCAGTACTTC
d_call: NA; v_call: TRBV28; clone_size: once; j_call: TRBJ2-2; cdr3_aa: CASSSASEVGELFF; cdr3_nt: TGTGCCAGCAGTTCGGCTAGCGAGGTCGGGGAGCTGTTTTTT
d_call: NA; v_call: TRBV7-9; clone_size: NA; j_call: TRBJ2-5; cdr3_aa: CASSRQQETQYF; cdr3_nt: TGTGCCAGCAGTAGACAGCAAGAGACCCAGTACTTC
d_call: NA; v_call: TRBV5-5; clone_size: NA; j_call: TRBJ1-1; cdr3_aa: CASSFTGMSTEAFF; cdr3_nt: TGTGCCAGCAGCTTTACAGGGATGAGCACTGAAGCTTTCTTT
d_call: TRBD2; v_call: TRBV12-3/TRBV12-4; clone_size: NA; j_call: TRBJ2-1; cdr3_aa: CASRGGGSHEQFF; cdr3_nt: TGTGCCAGCAGGGGGGGAGGGAGCCATGAGCAGTTCTTC
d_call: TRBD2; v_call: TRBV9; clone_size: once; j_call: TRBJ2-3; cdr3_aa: CASSVSGRGTDTQYF; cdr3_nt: TGTGCCAGCAGCGTTAGCGGGAGGGGCACAGATACGCAGTATTTT
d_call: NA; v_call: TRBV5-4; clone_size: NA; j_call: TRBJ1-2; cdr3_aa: CASSARSDRFSNYGYTF; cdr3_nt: TGTGCCAGCAGCGCAAGGTCTGACAGGTTTTCTAACTATGGCTACACCTTC
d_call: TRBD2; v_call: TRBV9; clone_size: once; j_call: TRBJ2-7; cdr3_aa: CASSPSGRDNEQYF; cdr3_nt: TGTGCCAGCAGCCCGAGCGGGAGGGATAACGAGCAGTACTTC
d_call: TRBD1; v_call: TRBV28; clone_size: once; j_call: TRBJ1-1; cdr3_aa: CARRNTGADTEAFF; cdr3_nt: TGTGCCAGGCGAAATACAGGGGCGGACACTGAAGCTTTCTTT
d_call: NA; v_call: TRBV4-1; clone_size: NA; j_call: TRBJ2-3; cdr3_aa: CASSPVPGPTQYF; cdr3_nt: TGCGCCAGCAGCCCAGTCCCGGGTCCCACGCAGTATTTT
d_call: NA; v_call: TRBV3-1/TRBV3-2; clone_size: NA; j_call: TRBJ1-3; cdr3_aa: CASTGLRSGNTIYF; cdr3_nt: TGTGCCAGCACTGGACTCCGCTCTGGAAACACCATATATTTT